A selection of T cell receptor beta chains follows, all from one sample in a study of regulatory T cells in long-lasting Graves disease. TCRdb re-derived calls from the multiplex PCR reads in MiXCR, one entry per CDR3 protein. The sample has 650,000 to 850,000 distinct CDR3 sequences, about 32% seen once. The sequences come from peripheral blood mononuclear cells (PBMCs), collected when the disease was refractory, from a patient treated with antithyroid drugs. The receptors originated from a female donor with Graves disease. The CDR3 runs from the conserved cysteine through the conserved F or W. The D gene is left open where the match is weak. Where a row states a size, it is once, few, many or the class of an expanded clone; other rows omit it.

CDR3 DNA: TGCAGTGCTAGGACCCAGGGACGGGCTTCACCCCTCCACTTT; CDR3 protein: CSARTQGRASPLHF; J gene: TRBJ1-6; V gene: TRBV20-1; clone size: .; D gene: .
CDR3 DNA: TGTGCCCCGGGAGGGAGGGAAGAGACCCAGTACTTC; CDR3 protein: CAPGGREETQYF; J gene: TRBJ2-5; V gene: TRBV10-3; clone size: few; D gene: TRBD2
CDR3 DNA: TGCAGTGCTAGAGATTTGGCGAGCGATAATTCACCCCTCCACTTT; CDR3 protein: CSARDLASDNSPLHF; J gene: TRBJ1-6; V gene: TRBV20-1; clone size: few; D gene: .
CDR3 DNA: TGTGCCAGCAGTTTTTGGGGGGTTGGCACTGAAGCTTTCTTT; CDR3 protein: CASSFWGVGTEAFF; J gene: TRBJ1-1; V gene: TRBV27; clone size: .; D gene: .
CDR3 DNA: TGTGCCAGCAGCTTGGTCTGGCGAAATTCACCCCTCCACTTT; CDR3 protein: CASSLVWRNSPLHF; J gene: TRBJ1-6; V gene: TRBV11-2; clone size: few; D gene: .
CDR3 DNA: TGTGCCAGCAGTTCTAGCGTGGGCTCCTACGAGCAGTACTTC; CDR3 protein: CASSSSVGSYEQYF; J gene: TRBJ2-7; V gene: TRBV6-5; clone size: many; D gene: .
CDR3 DNA: TGTGCCATCAGGCCAACCGGGACAGGGAGGTCCACTGAAGCTTTCTTT; CDR3 protein: CAIRPTGTGRSTEAFF; J gene: TRBJ1-1; V gene: TRBV10-3; clone size: .; D gene: TRBD1
CDR3 DNA: TGTGCCAACAGGCCCCAATTCCCCTCCTACAATGAGCAGTTCTTC; CDR3 protein: CANRPQFPSYNEQFF; J gene: TRBJ2-1; V gene: TRBV6-2/TRBV6-3; clone size: .; D gene: .
CDR3 DNA: TGTGCCAGCAAACATCGGGACGGTTCCTACGAGCAGTACTTC; CDR3 protein: CASKHRDGSYEQYF; J gene: TRBJ2-7; V gene: TRBV3-1; clone size: .; D gene: .
CDR3 DNA: TGTGCCAGCAGCTTGCCGATGGAACTTGGCTACACCTTC; CDR3 protein: CASSLPMELGYTF; J gene: TRBJ1-2; V gene: TRBV5-6; clone size: few; D gene: .
CDR3 DNA: TGTGCCACCAGCAGATCCCCGACAGGGTTAGAGGGCTACACCTTC; CDR3 protein: CATSRSPTGLEGYTF; J gene: TRBJ1-2; V gene: TRBV15; clone size: .; D gene: TRBD1
CDR3 DNA: TGTGCCAGCAGCCGCGCGGGAGCCGGGGAGCTGTTTTTT; CDR3 protein: CASSRAGAGELFF; J gene: TRBJ2-2; V gene: TRBV7-3; clone size: .; D gene: TRBD2
CDR3 DNA: TGTGCCAGCACAGTTTTTGGTGCGGGCTACACCTTC; CDR3 protein: CASTVFGAGYTF; J gene: TRBJ1-2; V gene: TRBV12-3/TRBV12-4; clone size: many; D gene: .
CDR3 DNA: TGTGCCAGCACCCCCGACGGCCCCCCTCGAGGTGGCTACACCTTC; CDR3 protein: CASTPDGPPRGGYTF; J gene: TRBJ1-2; V gene: TRBV7-9; clone size: few; D gene: .
CDR3 DNA: TGCAGTGCTAGAGAACAGACAGGGGAAAGCTCACCCCTCCACTTT; CDR3 protein: CSAREQTGESSPLHF; J gene: TRBJ1-6; V gene: TRBV20-1; clone size: .; D gene: TRBD1